Below are 26 T cell receptor beta chains sequenced from a single sample in a study of cytomegalovirus exposure and HLA in healthy donors. PCR employed 60 Vbeta and 13 Jbeta primers. Here immunoSEQ multiplex PCR was the method, and the copy in TCRdb shows in-frame clones only, minus some. The top ten clones hold roughly 7% of a sample with fewer than 200,000 clones, approximately 80% of them seen once. What was sequenced was PBMCs. The receptors originated from a male donor in good health and CMV-seropositive.

The table lists this clone with a count of one. V and J are TRBV7-9 and TRBJ1-2; possibly TRBD1 for D (5 bases). The CDR3 spans 12 residues. CDR1 and CDR2 from the germline V gene are SEHNR and FQNEAQ (reference sequence). Trimming cost V 11 bases and J 8 bases, with 18 bases left between them. In nucleotides, the CDR3 is TGTGCCTCTGCCGGGGGAGAAGGCGGCTACACCTTC. It specifies CASAGGEGGYTF.

The rearrangement links TRBV5-1 to TRBJ2-5; a possible D gene is TRBD1 (5 bases). The end of the DNA is better explained by TRBJ2-7, so the J call may be wrong. This CDR3 has 15 residues. Germline V gives CDR1 SGHRS, CDR2 YFSETQ. This CDR3 reads CASSLVRDLGHEQYF. The CDR3 coding sequence is TGCGCCAGCAGCTTGGTCAGGGATCTTGGGCACGAGCAGTACTTC.

The chain recombines TRBV4-2 with TRBJ2-2; 8 bases are shared with TRBD2. The CDR3 covers 17 residues. The germline V gene encodes CDR1 LGHNA and CDR2 YNFKEQ. After removal of 0 bases from V and 2 bases from J, the junction contained 5 bases not matched to a gene. This CDR3 is CASSQEIGTRNTGELFF. The CDR3 bases are TGTGCCAGCAGCCAAGAGATCGGGACTAGAAACACCGGGGAGCTGTTTTTT.

J is TRBJ2-1 and V is TRBV7-8; perhaps TRBD1 as D (5 bases). The CDR3 length is 17 residues. Germline CDR1 reads SGHVS; CDR2 reads FQNEAQ. Trimming pared 1 base from V and 0 bases from J, leaving 13 bases between. The CDR3 coding sequence is TGTGCCAGCAGCTTAGAACAGGCGATGAGCTCCTACAATGAGCAGTTCTTC. Translating gives CASSLEQAMSSYNEQFF.

The chain uses TRBV6-1 and TRBJ2-1; TRBD1 might be the D (6 bases). Germline V lookup: CDR1 MNHNS, CDR2 SASEGT. V shed 4 bases and J shed 9 bases, with 16 bases lying between them. CDR3 length: 14 residues. The DNA for the CDR3 is TGTGCCAGCAGTGCCGGACAGTGGATAGGTGAGCAGTTCTTC. This sequence encodes CASSAGQWIGEQFF.

V gene TRBV9 combines with J gene TRBJ1-1; D perhaps matches TRBD1 (6 bases). This CDR3 is 15 amino acids long. Germline CDR1 and CDR2: SGDLS and YYNGEE. Trimming left V 4 bases short and J 4 bases short, with 17 bases between. The CDR3 bases are TGTGCCAGCAGCCCCCGGGGGGGCGGGTTCACTGAAGCTTTCTTT. Protein sequence: CASSPRGGGFTEAFF.

With regard to this clone: Other nucleotide sequences from this sample produce the same CDR3. The rearrangement uses TRBV18 and TRBJ1-1; TRBD1 might be the D (5 bases). Trimming removed 2 bases at V and 3 bases at J, with 7 bases between. The CDR3 consists of 13 residues. Germline V gene sequence: CDR1 KGHSH, CDR2 LQKENI. The CDR3 sequence is CASSPGGDTEAFF. The CDR3 DNA follows: TGTGCCAGCTCACCAGGAGGGGACACTGAAGCTTTCTTT.

The V gene is TRBV9, the J gene TRBJ2-2, with D perhaps matching TRBD2 (7 bases). The CDR3 has 17 residues. CDR1 is SGDLS, CDR2 YYNGEE, per germline. Trimming removed 4 bases from V and 2 bases from J, with 18 bases in between. The CDR3: CASSPTAGAFNTGELFF. The CDR3 DNA reads as TGTGCCAGCAGCCCCACGGCGGGGGCCTTTAACACCGGGGAGCTGTTTTTT. The whole variable domain, filled in from reference TRBV9 and TRBJ2-2, reads DSGVTQTPKHLITATGQRVTLRCSPRSGDLSVYWYQQSLDQGLQFLIQYYNGEERAKGNILERFSAQQFPDLHSELNLSSLELGDSALYFCASSPTAGAFNTGELFFGEGSRLTVL.

The rearrangement uses TRBV5-6 and TRBJ1-6, with D possibly being TRBD1 (6 bases). Germline V gene data show CDR1 as SGHDT and CDR2 as YYEEEE. The CDR3 runs to 14 residues. V was pared by 5 bases and J by 7 bases, with 13 bases between. CDR3: CASSPRGRNSPLHF. For the CDR3, the DNA is TGTGCCAGCAGTCCCAGGGGCAGGAATTCACCCCTCCACTTT.

This chain joins TRBV9 and TRBJ1-2, with D maybe TRBD1 (5 bases). Trimming took 4 bases from V and 1 from J, leaving 11 bases between them. CDR3 length equals 14 residues. The V gene's germline CDR1 is SGDLS and CDR2 YYNGEE. Here the CDR3 DNA reads TGTGCCAGCAGCTCCCTGCAGGGTAACTATGGCTACACCTTC. Translation gives CASSSLQGNYGYTF.

This clone was detected a few times. The V gene is TRBV7-3, the J gene TRBJ2-6; D may be TRBD2 (5 bases). Germline loops: CDR1 SGHTA, CDR2 FQGTGA. Trimming took off 5 bases at V and 1 base at J, with 18 bases between the two ends. This CDR3 has 18 amino acids. This chain's CDR3 is CASSPVIGGLSGANVLTF. DNA of the CDR3: TGTGCCAGCAGCCCCGTTATAGGAGGTTTATCTGGGGCCAACGTCCTGACTTTC.

Written as DNA, the CDR3 is TGTGCCAGCAACGTAGCGGGGGCTTACGAGCAGTACTTC. It codes for CASNVAGAYEQYF. This sequence joins TRBV6-1 and TRBJ2-7, with 9 bases identical to TRBD2. The CDR3 sequence is 13 residues long. Germline V gene lookup returns CDR1 MNHNS and CDR2 SASEGT. V shed 7 bases, J shed 4 bases, and the junction held 5 bases outside the gene matches.

The J gene is TRBJ1-5, the V gene TRBV27; D not resolved. The CDR3 sequence is 16 residues long. Trimming removed 0 bases from V and 2 bases from J, with 11 bases in between. Per the germline V gene, CDR1 is MNHEY and CDR2 is SMNVEV (reference sequence). CDR3 DNA: TGTGCCAGCAGTTTATCGGCAGGTGGCGGCAATCAGCCCCAGCATTTT. It encodes CASSLSAGGGNQPQHF.

V is TRBV6-5 and J is TRBJ1-2, with D possibly being TRBD1 (5 bases). This CDR3 contains 14 residues. Per the germline V gene, CDR1 is MNHEY and CDR2 is SVGAGI. The CDR3 region is CNQRGGVVASGYTF. For the CDR3, the DNA is TGTAACCAGCGGGGGGGTGTGGTGGCAAGTGGCTACACCTTC.

V usage is TRBV7-9 and J usage is TRBJ2-7; D may be TRBD1 (6 bases). This CDR3 is 12 amino acids long. The ends were cut back, 5 bases at V and 9 bases at J, with 14 bases in the middle. Per the germline V gene, CDR1 is SEHNR and CDR2 is FQNEAQ (reference sequence). In DNA form, the CDR3 reads TGTGCCAGCAGCCCAGGGGTCCGGGTGCAGTACTTC. It codes for CASSPGVRVQYF. The complete variable domain, with remaining parts taken from reference TRBV7-9 and TRBJ2-7, reads DTGVSQNPRHKITKRGQNVTFRCDPISEHNRLYWYRQTLGQGPEFLTYFQNEAQLEKSRLLSDRFSAERPKGSFSTLEIQRTEQGDSAMYLCASSPGVRVQYFGPGTRLTVT.

The chain recombines TRBV4-2 with TRBJ1-1; possibly TRBD1 for D (5 bases). This CDR3 has 14 residues. Per germline, CDR1 LGHNA and CDR2 YNFKEQ. The V gene lost 1 base and the J gene lost 6 bases, with 12 bases spanning the gap. The CDR3 region is CASSQVQGIAEAFF. The CDR3 DNA is TGTGCCAGCAGCCAAGTCCAGGGAATCGCTGAAGCTTTCTTT.

The chain carries TRBV28 and TRBJ1-1, with D uncertain. The CDR3 runs to 13 residues. Trimming stripped 2 bases from V and 10 bases from J, with 14 bases between. The germline V gene encodes CDR1 MDHEN and CDR2 SYDVKM. The CDR3 loop reads CASSLPQTWSAFF. Here the CDR3 DNA reads TGTGCCAGCAGTTTACCCCAAACATGGTCAGCTTTCTTT.

The gene calls are TRBV2 and TRBJ2-5, with 13 bases matching TRBD2. The end of the DNA is better explained by TRBJ2-7, so the J call may be wrong. This CDR3 spans 15 amino acids. Germline CDR1 and CDR2: SNHLY and FYNNEI. CDR3 protein: CASSRTSGGKYEQYF. The CDR3 coding sequence is TGTGCCAGCAGCCGGACTAGCGGGGGAAAGTACGAGCAGTACTTC.

This sequence joins TRBV2 and TRBJ2-2, with D maybe TRBD2 (5 bases). The CDR3 contains 13 residues. The V and J ends lost 7 bases and 5 bases respectively, with 11 bases between them. Germline V lookup: CDR1 SNHLY, CDR2 FYNNEI. The CDR3 reads CASKIWETGELFF. CDR3 in DNA: TGTGCCAGCAAGATCTGGGAGACCGGGGAGCTGTTTTTT.

The chain carries TRBV9 and TRBJ1-1; no clear D. Trimming removed 0 bases at V and 0 bases at J, with 12 bases between. Germline CDR1 reads SGDLS; CDR2 reads YYNGEE. The CDR3 sequence is 16 residues long. CDR3 nucleotides: TGTGCCAGCAGCGTAGTTCCTCCGTACATGAACACTGAAGCTTTCTTT. Protein sequence: CASSVVPPYMNTEAFF.

The chain links TRBV2 to TRBJ2-5; D not resolved. Near its end, the DNA agrees better with TRBJ2-7, so the J call may be wrong. The CDR3 has 12 residues. Germline lookup yields CDR1 SNHLY and CDR2 FYNNEI. CDR3 bases: TGTGCCAGCAGTGACGGTCCCACCGAGCAGTACTTC. Translating gives CASSDGPTEQYF.

The chain links TRBV19 to TRBJ2-2; D is perhaps TRBD1 (6 bases). The CDR3 has 15 amino acids. Trimming left V 3 bases short and J 4 bases short, with 12 bases between. The germline V gene encodes CDR1 LNHDA and CDR2 SQIVND (reference sequence). CDR3 coding DNA: TGTGCCAGTAGTATCTCCAGGGGCAGCACCGGGGAGCTGTTTTTT. This translates into CASSISRGSTGELFF.

This clone was seen a single time. The rearrangement uses TRBV2 and TRBJ1-6; D is perhaps TRBD1 (6 bases). The germline V and J ends were trimmed by 10 bases and 9 bases, with 10 bases remaining between them. This CDR3 comprises 11 residues. The germline V gene encodes CDR1 SNHLY and CDR2 FYNNEI. In nucleotides, the CDR3 is TGTGCCACCAGGGGAGGTTCACCCCTCCACTTT. Amino acid sequence: CATRGGSPLHF. Variable domain in full (rest from reference TRBV2 and TRBJ1-6): EPEVTQTPSHQVTQMGQEVILRCVPISNHLYFYWYRQILGQKVEFLVSFYNNEISEKSEIFDDQFSVERPDGSNFTLKIRSTKLEDSAMYFCATRGGSPLHFGNGTRLTVT.

The gene calls are TRBV2 and TRBJ2-4, with 8 nucleotides matching TRBD1. Germline assignment: CDR1 SNHLY and CDR2 FYNNEI. This CDR3 comprises 15 residues. V lost 8 bases to trimming and J lost 0 bases; unmatched junction nucleotides: 6. CDR3 loop: CASVDRALAKNIQYF. As DNA, the CDR3 is TGTGCCAGCGTGGACAGGGCCTTAGCCAAAAACATTCAGTACTTC.

V usage is TRBV7-8 and J usage is TRBJ1-5; D may be TRBD1 (6 bases). The CDR3 is made up of 16 amino acids. Looked up from germline, CDR1 is SGHVS and CDR2 is FQNEAQ. The ends were cut back, 3 bases at V and 0 bases at J, with 12 bases in the middle. The DNA for the CDR3 is TGTGCCAGCAGCTTGCTACAGGGTTATAGCAATCAGCCCCAGCATTTT. The encoded protein is CASSLLQGYSNQPQHF. The full variable domain, rest sourced from reference TRBV7-8 and TRBJ1-5, is GAGVSQSPRYKVAKRGQDVALRCDPISGHVSLFWYQQALGQGPEFLTYFQNEAQLDKSGLPSDRFFAERPEGSVSTLKIQRTQQEDSAVYLCASSLLQGYSNQPQHFGDGTRLSIL.

This chain uses TRBV19 with TRBJ2-7; D is perhaps TRBD2 (5 bases). V lost 3 bases and J 0 bases, leaving 12 bases between the germline ends. CDR3 size: 15 residues. Germline V lookup: CDR1 LNHDA, CDR2 SQIVND (reference sequence). The CDR3: CASSMAGLSSYEQYF. CDR3 bases: TGTGCCAGTAGTATGGCGGGCCTGAGCTCCTACGAGCAGTACTTC.